These 10 T cell receptor beta chains share one sample of origin, sequenced in a study of spatial heterogeneity in lung cancer. Described time point: sample taken at primary tumor resection. Unsorted samples of tumor, nontumor lung or frozen PBMC had their whole RNA sequenced. TCRdb analysed the 5' RACE reads with MiXCR anew, one entry per CDR3 protein. The data show some 2,500 distinct CDR3 sequences, 4% to 4.5% seen once. The starting material was normal lung tissue next to the tumor, obtained at surgery. These receptors were collected from a female donor with early-stage non-small cell lung cancer.

Many counts were recorded for this clonotype. Being off target in a library aimed at alpha chains, this beta chain has a size of little meaning. V and J are TRBV29-1 and TRBJ2-7; tentatively, D is TRBD2 (5 bases). CDR1 and CDR2 from the germline V gene are SQVTM and ANQGSEA. CDR3 length: 16 residues. V was cut by 5 bases and J by 0 bases, with 20 bases left in between. The CDR3 DNA sequence: TGCAGCGTTACTGACCATTCCAGCGGAAGCTCCTACGAGCAGTACTTC. This translates into CSVTDHSSGSSYEQYF.

In its sample, this clonotype ranks as medium-sized. Within a library made for alpha chains, this beta chain is off target, and its count is uninformative. The chain links TRBV7-3 to TRBJ2-2; D uncertain. The CDR3 extends over 18 amino acids. V dropped 7 bases and J dropped 0 bases, with 21 bases sitting between them. Germline V CDR1 and CDR2: SGHTA, FQGTGA. This chain's CDR3 is CASTSPPPRRPNTGELFF. CDR3 in DNA: TGTGCCAGCACTTCTCCCCCCCCCCGACGGCCGAACACCGGGGAGCTGTTTTTT.

This clonotype is classed as medium-sized. This beta chain is off target for a library built for alpha chains, so its abundance means little. The V gene is TRBV7-2, the J gene TRBJ2-2, with 7 bases fitting TRBD2. The CDR3 consists of 15 residues. The V and J ends lost 7 bases and 5 bases, in that order; junction bases with no gene match: 10. CDR1 is SGHTA, CDR2 FQGNSA, per germline. The CDR3, as DNA: TGTGCCAGCACCGTCAGGGCAGCGGGGACCGGGGAGCTGTTTTTT. Amino acids: CASTVRAAGTGELFF.

By share of the sample, this clonotype is medium-sized (0.01 to 0.1%). As an off-target read in a library built for alpha chains, this beta chain has a frequency of little significance. V usage is TRBV5-4 and J usage is TRBJ2-2, with 8 bases aligning to TRBD1. CDR3 size: 15 residues. The germline gives CDR1 SGHNT, CDR2 YYREEE (reference sequence). V was clipped by 5 bases and J by 3 bases; unmatched bases: 6. The CDR3 nucleotides read TGTGCCAGCAGTCAGGACAGGGCCCACACCGGGGAGCTGTTTTTT. The encoded protein is CASSQDRAHTGELFF. The whole variable domain, remainder taken from reference TRBV5-4 and TRBJ2-2, is ETGVTQSPTHLIKTRGQQVTLRCSSQSGHNTVSWYQQALGQGPQFIFQYYREEENGRGNFPPRFSGLQFPNYSSELNVNALELDDSALYLCASSQDRAHTGELFFGEGSRLTVL.

This clonotype was counted between two and nine times. Within a library made for alpha chains, this beta chain is off target, and its count is uninformative. This chain uses TRBV5-6 with TRBJ1-4, with D tentatively TRBD1 (5 bases). The ends were cut back, 1 base at V and 8 bases at J, with 12 bases in the middle. The CDR3 extends over 14 amino acids. Germline V lookup: CDR1 SGHDT, CDR2 YYEEEE. CDR3 coding DNA: TGTGCCAGCAGCTTGATAGGAACAGGCGAAAAACTGTTTTTT. Amino acids: CASSLIGTGEKLFF.

By share, this clonotype counts as medium-sized (0.01 to 0.1%). This beta chain slipped into a library made for alpha chains as a stray read, so its size is not meaningful. This sequence joins TRBV9 and TRBJ2-3, with 10 positions matching TRBD2. The CDR3 spans 16 residues. The germline V gene has CDR1 SGDLS and CDR2 YYNGEE. V was pared by 4 bases and J by 4 bases, with 9 bases of the junction left unmatched. The CDR3 here is CASSFTGLATADTQYF. For the CDR3, the DNA is TGTGCCAGCAGCTTTACGGGACTAGCGACCGCAGATACGCAGTATTTT. The entire variable domain, with the rest obtained from reference TRBV9 and TRBJ2-3, is as follows: DSGVTQTPKHLITATGQRVTLRCSPRSGDLSVYWYQQSLDQGLQFLIQYYNGEERAKGNILERFSAQQFPDLHSELNLSSLELGDSALYFCASSFTGLATADTQYFGPGTRLTVL.

At least ten counts were recorded for this clonotype. Being off target in a library aimed at alpha chains, this beta chain has a size of little meaning. The CDR3 bases are TGTGCCAGCAGCCAAGTAGACAGGGGTGGTGGAGAGACCCAGTACTTC. Amino acids: CASSQVDRGGGETQYF. The V gene is TRBV3-1, the J gene TRBJ2-5; 8 positions match TRBD1. V lost 1 base, J lost 4 bases, and 8 bases stayed unmatched. The germline gives CDR1 LGHDT, CDR2 YNNKEL (reference sequence). This CDR3 is 16 amino acids long.

In this sample, this clonotype is medium-sized (0.01 to 0.1%). Little can be read into the size of this beta chain, an off-target read in a library designed for alpha chains. The chain is built from TRBV20-1 and TRBJ1-6; D might be TRBD1 (6 bases). The CDR3 length is 15 residues. The V end lost 3 bases, the J end lost 7 bases, and 16 bases lay between the germline ends. Germline loops: CDR1 DFQATT, CDR2 SNEGSKA (reference sequence). CDR3 loop: CSARGTRLQNSPLHF. DNA of the CDR3: TGCAGTGCTAGGGGGACACGCCTGCAAAATTCACCCCTCCACTTT.

By frequency in the sample, this clonotype is medium-sized (0.01 to 0.1%). The junction does not match germline at one end; this may be a read error. This beta chain appears as a stray read in a library generated for alpha chains; its size is not informative. CDR3 in amino acids: CASSPVQETQYF. CDR3 coding DNA: TGTGCTAGCAGCCCCGTTCAAGAGACCCAGTACTTC. This chain uses TRBV7-7 with TRBJ2-5; D is ambiguous. The CDR3 consists of 12 residues. Germline loops: CDR1 SSHAT, CDR2 FNYEAQ (reference sequence).

This clonotype counts as medium-sized (0.01 to 0.1%). In a library made to pick up alpha chains, this beta chain is a stray read with a size that means little. This chain uses TRBV28 with TRBJ2-7, with D possibly TRBD2 on 6 matching bases. CDR3 length: 13 amino acids. Trimming left V 8 bases short and J 3 bases short, with 14 bases between. The germline V gene encodes CDR1 MDHEN and CDR2 SYDVKM. CDR3 DNA sequence: TGTGCCAGCGGGGGGAGTCCCCTCTACGAGCAGTACTTC. This translates into CASGGSPLYEQYF.